This is a list of T cell receptor beta chains from one sample in a study of vaccination and CD4 T cells after COVID-19. TCRdb independently ran MiXCR on the PCR reads; one entry per CDR3 protein. The sample gives about 10,000 distinct CDR3 sequences, nearly 35% of which show up once; less than 20% is in the top ten. No antigens are known for them. The specimen sequenced was CD4+ T cells from blood, cultured in vitro. Receptors originate from a human donor in good health. Both conserved end residues are part of each CDR3. D genes are given only for firm matches. The size field is filled for only some rows; it gives once, few, many or a size class.

v_gene	abundance	d_gene	len	j_gene	CDR3aa	CDR3nt
TRBV10-3	few	TRBD1	14	TRBJ2-7	CAISGRQGANEQYF	TGTGCCATCAGTGGGAGACAGGGGGCGAACGAGCAGTACTTC
TRBV19	few	TRBD1	14	TRBJ1-5	CASSLQGGYQPQHF	TGTGCCAGTAGTCTTCAGGGGGGGTATCAGCCCCAGCATTTT
TRBV7-9	-	-	13	TRBJ1-1	CASSAGGEREAFF	TGTGCCAGCAGCGCCGGGGGGGAGCGCGAAGCTTTCTTT
TRBV6-1	-	-	17	TRBJ2-3	CASSSPEGPQPPYTQYF	TGTGCCAGCAGCTCTCCCGAGGGACCGCAACCTCCCTATACGCAGTATTTT
TRBV7-3	few	-	13	TRBJ2-5	CASSLLAQETQYF	TGTGCCAGCAGCTTATTGGCCCAAGAGACCCAGTACTTC
TRBV20-1	few	-	13	TRBJ2-5	CSAAGLTKETQYF	TGCAGTGCCGCGGGACTCACAAAAGAGACCCAGTACTTC
TRBV29-1	few	-	14	TRBJ2-3	CSVDGTAKTDTQYF	TGCAGCGTTGACGGGACGGCCAAAACAGATACGCAGTATTTT
TRBV27	-	TRBD2	14	TRBJ2-1	CASRGLAGTNEQFF	TGTGCCAGCAGGGGACTAGCGGGTACGAATGAGCAGTTCTTC
TRBV10-3	-	TRBD2	17	TRBJ2-1	CAISESRSSGPYNEQFF	TGTGCCATCAGTGAGTCGAGGTCTAGCGGGCCCTACAATGAGCAGTTCTTC
TRBV30	-	-	14	TRBJ2-7	CAWSAWGSSYEQYF	TGTGCCTGGTCCGCTTGGGGGAGCTCCTACGAGCAGTACTTC
TRBV10-3	few	-	14	TRBJ1-2	CAISESGGRYGYTF	TGTGCCATCAGTGAGTCAGGGGGGCGTTATGGCTACACCTTC
TRBV20-1	few	TRBD1	14	TRBJ1-5	CSAGPGQGYQPQHF	TGCAGTGCTGGGCCGGGACAGGGATATCAGCCCCAGCATTTT
TRBV5-5	-	TRBD1	15	TRBJ1-2	CASSVTGARGYGYTF	TGTGCCAGCAGCGTTACAGGGGCCCGGGGCTATGGCTACACCTTC
TRBV27	-	TRBD1	14	TRBJ2-7	CASLSFDRGYEQYF	TGTGCCAGCCTATCCTTCGACAGGGGCTACGAGCAGTACTTC
TRBV20-1	-	TRBD2	15	TRBJ2-3	CSAPRTSGGTDTQYF	TGCAGTGCTCCACGGACTAGCGGGGGCACAGATACGCAGTATTTT
TRBV7-2	few	-	16	TRBJ2-7	CASSLGAGIGAHEQYF	TGTGCCAGCAGCTTAGGGGCCGGGATTGGGGCGCACGAGCAGTACTTC
TRBV11-2	-	TRBD1	15	TRBJ1-6	CASSITTGGISPLHF	TGTGCCAGCAGCATAACAACAGGGGGAATTTCACCCCTCCACTTT
TRBV7-9	few	-	15	TRBJ1-2	CASSLISRDTYGYTF	TGTGCCAGCAGCTTAATTTCCCGGGACACCTATGGCTACACCTTC
TRBV28	few	-	17	TRBJ2-2	CASSPGRGRDLTGELFF	TGTGCCAGCAGCCCTGGGAGGGGGCGTGATCTGACCGGGGAGCTGTTTTTT
TRBV6-2/TRBV6-3	few	TRBD2	17	TRBJ2-2	CASRPLAGTHLTGELFF	TGTGCCAGCAGACCACTAGCGGGAACACACTTGACTGGGGAGCTGTTTTTT
TRBV4-3	once	-	17	TRBJ2-3	CASSQGRGSTACDTQYF	TGCGCCAGCAGCCAAGGACGGGGGAGCACGGCCTGCGATACGCAGTATTTT
TRBV19	-	TRBD1	14	TRBJ2-2	CASYRDRASGELFF	TGTGCCAGCTACCGGGACAGGGCGTCCGGGGAGCTGTTTTTT
TRBV9	-	-	15	TRBJ2-3	CASSVSIRGTDTQYF	TGTGCCAGCAGCGTGAGTATCAGGGGCACAGATACGCAGTATTTT
TRBV2	few	-	13	TRBJ1-1	CASRKQANTEAFF	TGTGCCAGCAGGAAACAGGCGAACACTGAAGCTTTCTTT
TRBV15	few	TRBD1	14	TRBJ1-2	CATSNRDRAFGYTF	TGTGCCACCAGCAACAGGGACAGGGCCTTCGGCTACACCTTC
TRBV20-1	-	TRBD2	14	TRBJ2-1	CSARLLAGPNEQFF	TGCAGTGCTAGGTTACTAGCGGGTCCCAATGAGCAGTTCTTC
TRBV24-1	once	TRBD2	14	TRBJ2-1	CAISSGRNYNEQFF	TGTGCCATCTCTAGCGGGAGGAACTACAATGAGCAGTTCTTC
TRBV7-4	-	TRBD1	16	TRBJ2-5	CASSPGQGASQETQYF	TGTGCCAGCAGCCCCGGACAGGGGGCCAGCCAAGAGACCCAGTACTTC
TRBV28	few	-	13	TRBJ1-5	CASRLGGQAPQHF	TGTGCCAGCAGATTGGGGGGGCAGGCGCCCCAGCATTTT
TRBV7-2	few	TRBD1	14	TRBJ2-3	CASSLDRGTDTQYF	TGTGCCAGCAGCTTAGACAGGGGAACAGATACGCAGTATTTT
TRBV2	large	-	13	TRBJ2-7	CASSAWAGHEQYF	TGTGCCAGCAGTGCCTGGGCGGGCCACGAGCAGTACTTC